This T cell receptor (beta chain) was observed in a study of cytomegalovirus exposure and HLA in healthy donors (dated 2017 in TCRdb). At the level of the whole study: An earlier analysis of approximately 590 of the donors reported 250 to 300 Gb of sequence data and roughly 100 million unique TCR beta sequences from about 179 million T cells. An early release covering roughly 640 HLA-typed donors comprised around 300 gigabases of sequencing data and around 86 million unique TCR sequences. To study patterns of TCR occurrence, a later analysis re-analyzed previously published TCR beta repertoires from more than 550 donors and added high-resolution HLA genotyping. Donor age, sex, ethnicity and CMV serostatus were compiled alongside the repertoire data. In an earlier analysis of 500 to 650 of the donors, high-throughput TCR beta sequencing was used to judge whether each TCR beta V gene segment behaved as functional or pseudogenic. Several DR-DQ haplotypes were handled as single units for association and clustering, since linkage in the cohort was strong. Genome-wide SNP genotypes for about 65% of the roughly 670 donors were used in a later genetic analysis, which treated that subset as a discovery cohort. All discovery cohort repertoires had been generated using a single sequencing platform. Rather than drawing on any new phenotypic data, the later analysis identified candidate immune exposures from TCR beta sequences and the way those sequences occurred across donors. Across under 500 genotyped donors of the cohort, an average of approximately 240,000 unique TCR beta nucleotide sequences per donor were sequenced, and roughly 20% of those sequences were non-productive. The study used immunosequencing to profile the T cell repertoires of 600 to 850 subjects and linked those repertoires to cytomegalovirus serostatus. Along with the roughly 710-subject first cohort, a separate validation cohort of approximately 110 different subjects was used. Of the approximately 400 genotyped donors, over 70% fell in the genetic ancestry cluster associated with self-reported Caucasian donors. HLA typing included class I and class II loci at four-digit resolution. High-throughput TCR immunosequencing, statistical association of individual TCRs with disease status, and machine learning were combined to predict cytomegalovirus infection status. The aim of the study was to test whether cataloging public T cell receptors could identify signatures of past pathogen exposure. The number of donors typed differed by locus, with roughly 620-630 for A, B, C, DRB1 and DQB1, around 500 for DQA1, 606 for DPA1, and 472 for DPB1.

Its CDR3 holds 15 amino acids, cysteine through phenylalanine. Solely the CDR3 DNA is kept, with 45 bases framed from the first base. Compared with germline, V lacks 4 bases and J lacks 4 bases; bases without a gene match: 7. Sequences SGHAT (CDR1) and FQNNGV (CDR2) are obtained from the germline V gene. Library creation used the immunoSEQ multiplex PCR assay. The multiplex PCR relied on a mix of 60 forward primers for TCR Vbeta segments and 13 reverse primers for TCR Jbeta segments. Amplification of the CDR3 region of rearranged TCR beta genes was performed with a multiplex PCR assay on genomic DNA. Amplified TCR beta libraries were sequenced as 87-base-pair reads on the Illumina HiSeq System. Regarding the original processing steps: In a later analysis, tens of millions of unique TCR beta chains were counted across the 500 to 850 repertoires, and about 10 million of these chains were shared by at least two donors. Raw reads were error-corrected and collapsed into unique sequences by a nearest-neighbor algorithm in which closely related sequences were merged to remove PCR and sequencing errors. Alignment of CDR3 sequences to IMGT reference sequences was used to assign V, D and J gene segments. For a sequence to be retained, a match of at least six nucleotides was required to both a V gene segment and a J gene segment. A rearrangement counted as productive if the CDR3 had no stop codons and remained in frame with V and J, and every other rearrangement counted as non-productive. Following IMGT convention, CDR3 was defined as the stretch from the second conserved V-encoded cysteine up to the conserved J-encoded phenylalanine. In an earlier analysis of roughly 580 of the donors, sequences lacking an unambiguous match to a single V gene segment were excluded. An earlier analysis of about 600 of the donors called V segments functional above 56.7% productive rearrangements and segregating when the between-donor standard deviation exceeded 5%. A statistical classification framework was developed to diagnose cytomegalovirus status using the catalog of TCR beta chain sequences. V and J gene assignment, in a later analysis, came from comparing TCR nucleotide sequences with IMGT/GENE-DB human TR gene sequences. In a later analysis, CDR3 sequences and most-parsimonious VDJ recombination scenarios were assigned using the TCRdist pipeline. In a later analysis, every TCR beta chain was defined by the combination of its CDR3 amino acid sequence and its V-gene family, and reads without a unique V-gene family were dropped. A later analysis removed several hundred highly shared, low-generation-probability nucleotide sequences to deal with suspected cross-contamination and a sequencing artifact. In a later analysis, a clonal expansion index for each public chain was calculated from normalized within-repertoire ranks of inferred template counts. A later analysis computed generation probabilities with a VDJ recombination model fitted to out-of-frame rearrangements, and checked the results against IGoR. In a later analysis, TCR-TCR, TCR-HLA and TCR-CMV co-occurrence was scored with hypergeometric tests, and a repertoire-size bias correction was applied to TCR pairs. In a later analysis, false discovery rates were estimated by permuting HLA or CMV assignments 20 times. A later analysis grouped co-occurring TCRs with DBSCAN, adding TCRdist sequence similarity when clustering within HLA-allele-positive subsets. Co-occurrence clustering excluded repertoires with fewer than 30,000 or more than 120,000 public chains, plus five with anomalous nucleotide sharing. TCRdb obtained this table from immuneACCESS and retained in-frame rearrangements with V and J assigned. These tables miss some clones; where compared with another copy, unresolved V genes account for less than half of the shortfall, and the remainder is unexplained. D and trimming were read from the DNA, whereas the V and J calls and clone size are those reported in that table. The sample table lists over 150,000 clones, 70% to 80% of them with a count of one. Jointly, the top ten make up less than 3% of the sample.

This clone has a handful of counts. Its antigen target is currently unknown. Base qualities are missing; no much larger clone stands one base away. The cohort was made up of hundreds of healthy bone marrow donors. At the time of sampling, every cohort member was nominally healthy, though immune exposures that went unrecorded were likely present. The donor tested CMV seronegative, placing the donor among the 350 or so seronegative members of the cohort. A peripheral blood sample was provided by each donor, and peripheral blood mononuclear cells were used for TCR beta sequencing. The Qiagen DNeasy Blood Extraction Kit was used to extract genomic DNA from the blood cell samples. Results the study describes overall, beyond this receptor: Several of the top co-occurrence clusters appeared to be linked to parvovirus B19, influenza, CMV and Epstein-Barr virus, according to a later analysis. Only TCR beta chains were sequenced in this cohort, and the absence of alpha or paired-chain data limited detectable features. Some IMGT-functional V segments, including TRBV6-2 and TRBV6-3, could not be told apart with the 87-base-pair reads, so those segments were excluded. At a false discovery rate of 0.05, a later analysis linked around 17,000 TCR beta sequences to specific HLA alleles. An association between a missense DCLRE1C variant and V-gene and J-gene trimming of TCR beta chains was found in a later genetic analysis and replicated in an independent cohort. In vitro tests confirmed that a few of the cytomegalovirus-associated TCR beta chains recognize cytomegalovirus antigens. The classifier was reported to diagnose cytomegalovirus status with high specificity and sensitivity in both the original cohort and the validation cohort. Correlated functional status among segregating V segments might be attributable to linkage disequilibrium, but an unknown experimental factor could not be ruled out. The only immune exposure information available for the cohort was CMV serostatus. In the study, around 150 TCR beta chains were listed as associated with cytomegalovirus. Compared with the approximately 670-donor mean, donors in an Asian-associated ancestry cluster had fewer N-insertions in productive TCRs, according to a later genetic analysis. According to the authors, the approach could potentially be generalized to other disease states and immunological phenotypes. A later analysis found that TCR association rates varied across HLA loci, with DRB1 alleles showing the most associated TCRs and HLA-C alleles the fewest. Most CMV-associated TCR beta chains appeared to be HLA-restricted in a later analysis, and the HLA associations seemed to be driven largely by CMV exposure. Because HLA typing was unavailable for some donors at each locus, only the typed subset was used in association tests. Over 15 rarely observed V segments, including chromosome 9 orphons, were excluded from the earlier analysis of a few hundred of the donors because counts were too low. When HLA alleles, especially DR and DQ, strongly co-occurred, TCR associations were difficult to assign to individual alleles. A further reported finding was that TCR beta sequences accurately predicted the HLA-A and HLA-B alleles for most subjects in the first cohort. In an earlier analysis of some 550 of the donors, most TCR beta V segments were observed in productive rearrangements about 90% or about 30% of the time, broadly matching IMGT annotations. In a later analysis, HLA-associated TCR beta chains showed more clonal expansion and lower generation probabilities than non-associated chains that were equally common. Sequencing depth was assumed to be roughly uniform across donors in the presence/absence analyses, though that assumption may not hold. The sequencing pipeline was judged likely to have produced a cluster of highly shared sequence variants as a technical artifact. Across donors, most TCR sequences were observed very rarely, whereas some public TCRs were present in many individuals.

The V and J segments used are TRBV11-2 and TRBJ2-1, with 7 bases aligning to TRBD1. Input material: PBMCs. The clonotype originates from a woman in her twenties or thirties in good health and CMV-seronegative. For the CDR3, the sequence is CASSSPGGKYNEQFF. The sequence in DNA is TGTGCCAGCAGCTCTCCAGGGGGAAAATACAATGAGCAGTTCTTC. The entire variable domain, with the stretches around the CDR3 drawn from the reference TRBV11-2 and TRBJ2-1 proteins, is EAGVAQSPRYKIIEKRQSVAFWCNPISGHATLYWYQQILGQGPKLLIQFQNNGVVDDSQLPKDRFSAERLKGVDSTLKIQPAKLEDSAVYLCASSSPGGKYNEQFFGPGTRLTVL.